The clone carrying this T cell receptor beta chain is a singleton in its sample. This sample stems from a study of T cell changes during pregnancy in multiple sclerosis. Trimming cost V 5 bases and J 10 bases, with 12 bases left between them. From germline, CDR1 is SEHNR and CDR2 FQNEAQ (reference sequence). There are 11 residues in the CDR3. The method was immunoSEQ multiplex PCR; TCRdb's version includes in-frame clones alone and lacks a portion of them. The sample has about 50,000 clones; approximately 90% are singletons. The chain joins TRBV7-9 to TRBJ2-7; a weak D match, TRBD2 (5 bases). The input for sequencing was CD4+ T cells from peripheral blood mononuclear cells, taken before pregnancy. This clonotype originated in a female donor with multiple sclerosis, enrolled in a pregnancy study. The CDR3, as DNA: TGTGCCAGCAGCGACGGACTGATTCAGTACTTC. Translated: CASSDGLIQYF.